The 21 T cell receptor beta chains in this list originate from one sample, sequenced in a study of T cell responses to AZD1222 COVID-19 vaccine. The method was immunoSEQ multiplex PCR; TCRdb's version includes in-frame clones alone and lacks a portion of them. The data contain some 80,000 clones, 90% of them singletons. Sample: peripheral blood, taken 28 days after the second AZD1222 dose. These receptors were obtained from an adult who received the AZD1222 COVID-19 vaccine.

The CDR3 nucleotides are TGTGCCTGGAGAGACAGGGGGAGTAACACCTTC. As protein: CAWRDRGSNTF. V usage is TRBV30 and J usage is TRBJ1-2; TRBD1 matches 9 bases. Germline trimming cut 3 bases from V and 12 bases from J; bases unmatched to any gene: 5. The germline V gene has CDR1 GTSNPN and CDR2 SVGIG (reference sequence). The CDR3 runs to 11 residues.

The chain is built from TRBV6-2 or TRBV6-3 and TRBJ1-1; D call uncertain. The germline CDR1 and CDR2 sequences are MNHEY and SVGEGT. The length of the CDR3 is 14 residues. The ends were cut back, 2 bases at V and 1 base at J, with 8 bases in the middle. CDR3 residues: CASSYGAANTEAFF. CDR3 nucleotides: TGTGCCAGCAGTTACGGAGCGGCGAACACTGAAGCTTTCTTT.

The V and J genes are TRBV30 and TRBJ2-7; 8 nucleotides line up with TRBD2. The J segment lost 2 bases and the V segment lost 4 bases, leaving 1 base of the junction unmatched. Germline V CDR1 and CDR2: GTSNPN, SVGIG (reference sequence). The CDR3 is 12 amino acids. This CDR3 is CAWNSGAYEQYF. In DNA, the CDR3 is TGTGCCTGGAATAGCGGGGCCTACGAGCAGTACTTC. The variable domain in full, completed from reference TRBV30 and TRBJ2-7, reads SQTIHQWPATLVQPVGSPLSLECTVEGTSNPNLYWYRQAAGRGLQLLFYSVGIGQISSEVPQNLSASRPQDRQFILSSKKLLLSDSGFYLCAWNSGAYEQYFGPGTRLTVT.

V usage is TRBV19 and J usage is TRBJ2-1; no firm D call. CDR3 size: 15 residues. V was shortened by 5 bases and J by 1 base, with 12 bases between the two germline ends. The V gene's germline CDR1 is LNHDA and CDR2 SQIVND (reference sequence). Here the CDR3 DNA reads TGTGCCAGTAGTCCCCCCACTCAATCCTACAATGAGCAGTTCTTC. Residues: CASSPPTQSYNEQFF. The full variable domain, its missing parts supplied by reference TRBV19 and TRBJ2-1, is DGGITQSPKYLFRKEGQNVTLSCEQNLNHDAMYWYRQDPGQGLRLIYYSQIVNDFQKGDIAEGYSVSREKKESFPLTVTSAQKNPTAFYLCASSPPTQSYNEQFFGPGTRLTVL.

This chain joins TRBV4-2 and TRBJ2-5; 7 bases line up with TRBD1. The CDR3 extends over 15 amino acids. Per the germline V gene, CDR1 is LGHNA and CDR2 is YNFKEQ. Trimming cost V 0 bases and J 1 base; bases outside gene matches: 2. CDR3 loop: CASSQEGDSQETQYF. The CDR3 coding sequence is TGTGCCAGCAGCCAAGAGGGGGACAGCCAAGAGACCCAGTACTTC.

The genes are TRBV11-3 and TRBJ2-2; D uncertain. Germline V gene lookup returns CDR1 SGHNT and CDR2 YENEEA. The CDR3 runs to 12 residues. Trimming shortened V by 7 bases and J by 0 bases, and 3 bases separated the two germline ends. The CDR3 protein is CASTANTGELFF. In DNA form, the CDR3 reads TGTGCCAGCACAGCGAACACCGGGGAGCTGTTTTTT.

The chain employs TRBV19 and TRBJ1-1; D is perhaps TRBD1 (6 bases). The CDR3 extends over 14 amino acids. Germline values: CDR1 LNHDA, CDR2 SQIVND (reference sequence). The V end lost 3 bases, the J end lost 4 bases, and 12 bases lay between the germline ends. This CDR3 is CASSIRTGITEAFF. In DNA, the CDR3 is TGTGCCAGTAGTATCCGCACAGGGATCACTGAAGCTTTCTTT.

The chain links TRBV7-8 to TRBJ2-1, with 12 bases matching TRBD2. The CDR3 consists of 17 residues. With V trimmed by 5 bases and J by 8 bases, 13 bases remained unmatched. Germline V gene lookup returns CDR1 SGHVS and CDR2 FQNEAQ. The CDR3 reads CASSINRGLAGQHEQFF. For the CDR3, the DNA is TGTGCCAGCAGCATAAACCGAGGACTAGCGGGACAACATGAGCAGTTCTTC.

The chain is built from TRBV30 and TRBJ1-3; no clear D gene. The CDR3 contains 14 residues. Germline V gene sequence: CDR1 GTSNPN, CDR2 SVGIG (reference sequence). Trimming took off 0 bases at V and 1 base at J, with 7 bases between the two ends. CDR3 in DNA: TGTGCCTGGAGTGTTTCGGTATCTGGAAACACCATATATTTT. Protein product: CAWSVSVSGNTIYF.

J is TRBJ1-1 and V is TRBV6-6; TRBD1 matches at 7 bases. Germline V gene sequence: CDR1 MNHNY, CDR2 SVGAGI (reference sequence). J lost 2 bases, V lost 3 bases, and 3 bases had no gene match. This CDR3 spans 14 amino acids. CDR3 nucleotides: TGTGCCAGCAGTTATGGGACAGTAAACACTGAAGCTTTCTTT. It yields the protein CASSYGTVNTEAFF.

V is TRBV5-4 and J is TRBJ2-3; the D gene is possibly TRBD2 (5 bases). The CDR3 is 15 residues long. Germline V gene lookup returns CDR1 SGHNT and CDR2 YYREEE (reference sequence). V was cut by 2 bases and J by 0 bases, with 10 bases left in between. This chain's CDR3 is CASSFPGFSTDTQYF. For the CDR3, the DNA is TGTGCCAGCAGCTTTCCGGGGTTTAGCACAGATACGCAGTATTTT.

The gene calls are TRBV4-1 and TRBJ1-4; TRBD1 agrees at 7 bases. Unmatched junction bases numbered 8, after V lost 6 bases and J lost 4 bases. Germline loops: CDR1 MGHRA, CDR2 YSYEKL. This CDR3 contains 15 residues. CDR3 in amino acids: CASRTDRAVNEKLFF. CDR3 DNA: TGCGCCAGCAGAACCGACAGGGCCGTTAATGAAAAACTGTTTTTT.

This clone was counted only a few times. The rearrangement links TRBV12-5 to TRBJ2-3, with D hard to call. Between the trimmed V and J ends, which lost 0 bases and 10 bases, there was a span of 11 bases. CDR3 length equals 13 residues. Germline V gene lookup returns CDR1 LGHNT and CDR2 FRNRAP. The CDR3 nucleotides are TGTGCTAGTGGTTTGGTAGTCGATGGACCGCAGTATTTT. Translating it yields CASGLVVDGPQYF.

The CDR3 here is CASSYSGLAASMEQYF. DNA of the CDR3: TGTGCCAGCAGTTACTCCGGACTAGCGGCGTCAATGGAGCAGTACTTC. The chain employs TRBV6-5 and TRBJ2-7, with TRBD2 matching over 10 bases. V shed 0 bases and J 7 bases; nucleotides not matched to a gene: 9. CDR3 length equals 16 residues. Germline values: CDR1 MNHEY, CDR2 SVGAGI.

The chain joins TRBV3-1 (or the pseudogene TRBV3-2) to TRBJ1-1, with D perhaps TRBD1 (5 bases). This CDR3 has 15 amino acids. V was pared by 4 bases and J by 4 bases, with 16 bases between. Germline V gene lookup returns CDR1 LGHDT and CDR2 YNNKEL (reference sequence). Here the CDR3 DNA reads TGTGCCAGCAGCCCATTGGGACTCAGTGGCACTGAAGCTTTCTTT. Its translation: CASSPLGLSGTEAFF.

For the CDR3, the DNA is TGTGCCTGGAATCTAGCGGTCCAAGAGACCCAGTACTTC. Its translation: CAWNLAVQETQYF. This chain uses TRBV30 with TRBJ2-5, with 7 bases aligning to TRBD2. V gave up 4 bases and J gave up 1 base; unmatched junction bases: 3. CDR1 and CDR2 from the germline V gene are GTSNPN and SVGIG (reference sequence). This CDR3 contains 13 residues.

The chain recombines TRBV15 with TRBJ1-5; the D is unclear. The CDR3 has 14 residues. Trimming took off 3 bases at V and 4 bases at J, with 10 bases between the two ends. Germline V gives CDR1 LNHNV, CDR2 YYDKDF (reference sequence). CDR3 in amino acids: CATSSPGVNQPQHF. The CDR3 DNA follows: TGTGCCACCAGCAGCCCTGGGGTGAATCAGCCCCAGCATTTT.

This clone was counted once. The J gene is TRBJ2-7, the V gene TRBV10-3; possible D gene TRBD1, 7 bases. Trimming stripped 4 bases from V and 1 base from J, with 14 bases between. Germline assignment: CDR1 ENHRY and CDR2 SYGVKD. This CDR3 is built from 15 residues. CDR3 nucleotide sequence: TGTGCCATCAGTGTCTCGGGGGACAGATCCTACGAGCAGTACTTC. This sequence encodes CAISVSGDRSYEQYF.

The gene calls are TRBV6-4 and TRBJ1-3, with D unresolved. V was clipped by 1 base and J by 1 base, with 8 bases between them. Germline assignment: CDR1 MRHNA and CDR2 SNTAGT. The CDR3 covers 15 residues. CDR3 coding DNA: TGTGCCAGCAGTGACTATTACCTGTCTGGAAACACCATATATTTT. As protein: CASSDYYLSGNTIYF.

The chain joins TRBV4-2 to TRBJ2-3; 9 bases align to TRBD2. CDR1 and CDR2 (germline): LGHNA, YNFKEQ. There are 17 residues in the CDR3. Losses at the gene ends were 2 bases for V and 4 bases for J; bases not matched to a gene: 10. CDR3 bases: TGTGCCAGCAGCCAACCTATAGCGGGGGATACTGCAGATACGCAGTATTTT. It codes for CASSQPIAGDTADTQYF.

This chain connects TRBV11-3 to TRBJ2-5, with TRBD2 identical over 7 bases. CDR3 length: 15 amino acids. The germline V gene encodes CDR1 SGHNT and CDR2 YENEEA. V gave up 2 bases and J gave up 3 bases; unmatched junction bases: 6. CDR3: CASSLYPGGEETQYF. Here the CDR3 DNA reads TGTGCCAGCAGCTTATACCCGGGAGGAGAAGAGACCCAGTACTTC.